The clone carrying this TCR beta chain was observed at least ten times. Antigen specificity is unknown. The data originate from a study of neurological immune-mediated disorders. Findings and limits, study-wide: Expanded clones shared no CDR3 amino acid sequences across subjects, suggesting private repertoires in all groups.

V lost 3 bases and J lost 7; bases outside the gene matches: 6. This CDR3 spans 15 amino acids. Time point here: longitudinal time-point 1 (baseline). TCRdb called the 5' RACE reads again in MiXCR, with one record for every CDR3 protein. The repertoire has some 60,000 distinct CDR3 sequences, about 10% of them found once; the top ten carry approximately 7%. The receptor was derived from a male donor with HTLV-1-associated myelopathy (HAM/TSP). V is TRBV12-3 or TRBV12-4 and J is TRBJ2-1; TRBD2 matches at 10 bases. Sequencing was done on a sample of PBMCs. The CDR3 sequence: CASSFTSGVSNEQFF. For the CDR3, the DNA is TGTGCCAGCAGTTTTACTAGCGGGGTCTCGAATGAGCAGTTCTTC.